This TCR beta chain was recorded in a study of T cell responses to AZD1222 COVID-19 vaccine. Study outcomes and limitations: Regions 160-218 and 743-854 dominated among vaccine-associated CD4 TCRs spanning spike. Unmutated regions of variants are reportedly targeted by nearly half of spike-specific TCRs.

Trimming stripped 3 bases from V and 0 bases from J, with 10 bases between. The germline V gene has CDR1 SGDLS and CDR2 YYNGEE. CDR3 length equals 14 residues. Using immunoSEQ multiplex PCR, the repertoire was profiled, and TCRdb retains in-frame clones only, with some absent. This table has about 150,000 clones, around 90% appearing once. This clone was seen more than once but under ten times. Its antigen is not identified. This clonotype was sampled from an adult in good health. Sequencing was performed on peripheral blood, taken on day 0 of AZD1222 vaccination. This chain connects TRBV9 to TRBJ2-7; D is possibly TRBD1 (6 bases). CDR3 DNA: TGTGCCAGCAGCGGCCGGGACAACTCCTACGAGCAGTACTTC. Translated: CASSGRDNSYEQYF.